The 10 T cell receptor beta chains presented below share a single source sample, sequenced in a study of shared T cell receptors in the human thymus (dated by TCRdb to about 2021). Libraries were built with the immunoSEQ multiplex PCR assay. TCRdb limited this immuneACCESS table to in-frame rearrangements with V and J called. A share of clones is missing; checked studies link under half to unresolved V genes, and the rest is unexplained. This sample lists about 400,000 clones; approximately 95% were detected once. In total, the top ten clones hold approximately 0.02% of the sample. The sample was thymocytes. The receptors originated from a human donor.

The chain links TRBV7-9 to TRBJ2-3, with TRBD1 identical over 7 bases. The V gene end was trimmed by 3 bases and the J gene end by 2 bases; junction bases not matched to a gene: 14. In germline, CDR1 is SEHNR, CDR2 FQNEAQ (reference sequence). This CDR3 has 18 amino acids. The CDR3, as DNA: TGTGCCAGCAGCTTCTCCATAGGGACAGCGAAAATCACAGATACGCAGTATTTT. Translation gives CASSFSIGTAKITDTQYF.

The rearrangement joins TRBV28 to TRBJ2-7; 10 bases line up with TRBD2. Germline values: CDR1 MDHEN, CDR2 SYDVKM. This CDR3 has 15 amino acids. V gave up 3 bases and J gave up 4 bases; unmatched junction bases: 6. CDR3 in DNA: TGTGCCAGCAGTTTCTCTAGCGGGAGCAATTACGAGCAGTACTTC. Protein sequence: CASSFSSGSNYEQYF.

The chain links TRBV7-2 to TRBJ2-5, with D tentatively TRBD1 (7 bases). The CDR3 contains 16 residues. V lost 3 bases and J 4 bases, leaving 18 bases between the germline ends. Per germline, CDR1 SGHTA and CDR2 FQGNSA. The CDR3 here is CASSFRGFTGAETQYF. CDR3 coding DNA: TGTGCCAGCAGCTTCAGGGGGTTTACGGGAGCAGAGACCCAGTACTTC.

The chain combines TRBV6-5 with TRBJ2-2, with TRBD1 matching 9 bases. V gave up 8 bases and J gave up 6 bases; unmatched junction bases: 7. The CDR3 covers 14 residues. The germline gives CDR1 MNHEY, CDR2 SVGAGI. DNA for the CDR3: TGTGCCAGCCGTCAGGGACAGGGCCCCGGGGAGCTGTTTTTT. Its protein product is CASRQGQGPGELFF.

This chain links TRBV6-6 with TRBJ1-4; 9 bases are a match to TRBD1. This CDR3 comprises 15 residues. J lost 8 bases, V lost 6 bases, and 10 bases had no gene match. Germline CDR1 MNHNY, CDR2 SVGAGI (reference sequence). The CDR3 protein is CASSPKDRGGEKLFF. The DNA for the CDR3 is TGTGCCAGCAGCCCTAAAGACAGGGGGGGCGAAAAACTGTTTTTT.

The chain recombines TRBV4-3 with TRBJ1-4; the match to TRBD1 covers 7 bases. This CDR3 has 15 amino acids. The J segment lost 8 bases and the V segment lost 4 bases, leaving 10 bases of the junction unmatched. Germline lookup yields CDR1 LGHNA and CDR2 YSLEER. The CDR3 coding sequence is TGCGCCAGCAGCCCTTACAGGGGTGTCGGCGAAAAACTGTTTTTT. Its protein product is CASSPYRGVGEKLFF.

The chain joins TRBV30 to TRBJ2-7, with 8 bases lining up with TRBD2. CDR1 and CDR2 from the germline V gene are GTSNPN and SVGIG (reference sequence). This CDR3 spans 15 amino acids. The V segment lost 0 bases and the J segment 6 bases; nucleotides outside the gene matches: 10. In nucleotides, the CDR3 is TGTGCCTGGAGTGTACTGGGGACTAGAGAAACCGAGCAGTACTTC. Translation: CAWSVLGTRETEQYF. The full variable domain, in which reference TRBV30 and TRBJ2-7 provide the parts outside the CDR3, is SQTIHQWPATLVQPVGSPLSLECTVEGTSNPNLYWYRQAAGRGLQLLFYSVGIGQISSEVPQNLSASRPQDRQFILSSKKLLLSDSGFYLCAWSVLGTRETEQYFGPGTRLTVT.

The chain is built from TRBV6-1 and TRBJ1-1, with a possible D match to TRBD1 (5 bases). Germline V CDR1 and CDR2: MNHNS, SASEGT. This CDR3 is 12 amino acids long. Trimming cost V 7 bases and J 6 bases, with 12 bases left between them. The CDR3 nucleotides read TGTGCCAGCACCCGGGGCGGGGCTGAAGCTTTCTTT. Translated: CASTRGGAEAFF.

J is TRBJ1-2 and V is TRBV28; 7 bases match TRBD1. V was pared by 8 bases and J by 2 bases, with 14 bases of the junction left unmatched. From germline, CDR1 is MDHEN and CDR2 SYDVKM. The CDR3 loop spans 16 amino acids. The CDR3 is CASEKPGTASNYGYTF. The CDR3 bases are TGTGCCAGCGAGAAACCAGGGACAGCGTCAAACTATGGCTACACCTTC.

V and J are TRBV4-1 and TRBJ2-3; possibly TRBD1 for D (5 bases). Trimming stripped 4 bases from V and 0 bases from J, with 20 bases between. This CDR3 is built from 18 residues. Looked up from germline, CDR1 is MGHRA and CDR2 is YSYEKL. CDR3 amino acids: CASSRAIGHRASTDTQYF. The CDR3 DNA is TGCGCCAGCAGCCGCGCCATCGGACACCGTGCTAGCACAGATACGCAGTATTTT.